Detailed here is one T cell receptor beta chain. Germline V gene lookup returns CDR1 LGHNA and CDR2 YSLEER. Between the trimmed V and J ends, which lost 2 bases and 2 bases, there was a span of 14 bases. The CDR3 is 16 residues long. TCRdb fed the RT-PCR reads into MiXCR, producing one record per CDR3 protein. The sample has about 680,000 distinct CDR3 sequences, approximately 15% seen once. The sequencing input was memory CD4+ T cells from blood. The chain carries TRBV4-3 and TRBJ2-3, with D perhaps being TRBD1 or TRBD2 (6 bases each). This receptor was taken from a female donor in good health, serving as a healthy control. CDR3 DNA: TGCGCCAGCAGCCAATCTGCGGGACATCCCACAGATACGCAGTATTTT. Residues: CASSQSAGHPTDTQYF.